This entry is about one T cell receptor beta chain. This clone's antigen is unknown. The input lacks base qualities; no much larger clone sits a single base away. The time point label, read with the paper, signifies: before neoadjuvant nivolumab. The patients had newly diagnosed stage II-IVA oral cavity squamous cell carcinoma and had not received any prior systemic or radiation treatment. The cohort was made up of patients with locally advanced, HPV-negative oral cavity squamous cell carcinoma. Peripheral blood mononuclear cells were analyzed directly, without maintenance or expansion in culture. The samples were drawn from a longitudinal correlative study tied to a single-arm phase II trial testing neoadjuvant nivolumab in oral cavity squamous cell carcinoma. Subject-matched pre- and post-treatment PBMCs and tumors from three responders and three non-responders underwent genomic DNA-based TCRbeta sequencing. Peripheral blood mononuclear cells were collected once before nivolumab treatment and again after treatment, at the time of surgery. Genomic DNA was isolated from PBMCs using the Maxwell RSC DNA from Cells kit.

PBMC libraries used mostly roughly 480 ng of input genomic DNA for deep sequencing, with six replicates per sample. Following the manufacturer's instructions, the team built TCRbeta libraries using the immunoSEQ hsTCRbeta kit. The completed libraries were mixed into a single pool at 3 nM, then sequenced with an Illumina NovaSeq 6000 S4 flow cell. The study's processing was this. The immunoSEQ Analyzer handled quality control and preprocessing of the raw data. The analysis was limited to productive rearrangements, and each clonotype was defined by a unique CDR3 amino acid sequence. Repertoire clonality was estimated as the Gini-Simpson index, computed with the R package tcR. Student's t test was used to compare Gini indices, while Pearson correlation assessed associations with tumor size change. Sourced from immuneACCESS, this table was stored by TCRdb with only in-frame sequences that have V and J called. A share of the clones is absent; for the studies checked, an unresolved V gene accounts for under half, and the remainder has no known explanation. The V and J calls and clone size come from that table; D and trimming were worked out from the DNA. This sample lists some 14,000 clones; 60% to 65% were detected once. The ten largest clones capture about 2.4% of the sample.

The sample belongs to a study of neoadjuvant anti-PD-1 for oral cavity cancer (dated by TCRdb to the early 2020s). Turning to the overall study: Patients mostly received three to four biweekly doses of nivolumab at 3 mg/kg before curative-intent surgical resection. For patients who did not progress, a fourth nivolumab dose was given around day 43, followed by definitive surgical resection on days 50-56. The parent correlative cohort had 12 to 13 patients and a response rate of roughly 31%. Patients with complete response, partial response or stable disease by RECIST 1.1 were defined as responders, whereas patients with progression were defined as non-responders.

Relative to germline, V is missing 0 bases and J is missing 10 bases, with 9 bases of the junction outside any gene match. From the cysteine up to the phenylalanine, the CDR3 has a length of 15 residues. The sequence is cut down to CDR3 DNA, 45 bases in frame from base 1. As encoded in the germline V gene, CDR1 is SGHAT while CDR2 is FQNNGV. The paper's findings and limits, for the study overall: Higher pretreatment blood Treg/Th17 ratios correlated with both higher pretreatment blood TCRbeta clonality and lower post-treatment tumor TCRbeta clonality. Only a few patients per response group were included in the TCR analyses, and larger cohorts for validation were called for by the authors. After neoadjuvant nivolumab, significantly higher T cell clonality (Gini index) was found within PBMCs in non-responders than in responders.

In this chain, TRBV11-2 is recombined with TRBJ2-1, with TRBD2 identical over 7 junction bases. The material sequenced was PBMCs, taken before nivolumab (anti-PD-1) treatment. The receptor's source is a person aged 35 to 85 with oral cavity squamous cell carcinoma. The DNA sequence is TGTGCCAGCAGCTTAGACGGGGGGATCTCGGCGGAGCAGTTCTTC. Translated, it gives CASSLDGGISAEQFF.